Given below is one T cell receptor beta chain in context. The antigen is undetermined. This sample is drawn from a study of cytomegalovirus exposure and HLA in healthy donors. The CDR3 spans 15 residues. Germline V gives CDR1 MGHRA, CDR2 YSYEKL. Germline trimming cut 9 bases from V and 15 bases from J; bases unmatched to any gene: 20. General study findings and limits: Further analysis, carried out later, found HLA-associated TCR beta chains more clonally expanded than equally common other chains. Follow-up analysis found HLA locus-dependent TCR association rates, highest for DRB1 and lowest for HLA-C. About 87% or about 30% of the time was how often most TCR beta V segments were productive, according to an earlier analysis.

The PCR used 60 Vbeta and 13 Jbeta primers. The assay was immunoSEQ multiplex PCR, and TCRdb's table has in-frame clones only and misses some. The sample holds approximately 200,000 clones; around 79% are singletons and the top ten take 0.2% to 0.25%. Sample: PBMCs. This TCR was sampled from a girl aged 2 to 9 in good health and CMV-seronegative. V and J are TRBV4-1 and TRBJ2-1, with TRBD2 matching 10 bases. The chain's CDR3 is CARIEREGLESLGFF. Written as DNA, the CDR3 is TGCGCCAGAATAGAGCGGGAGGGCCTTGAAAGTCTCGGGTTCTTC.